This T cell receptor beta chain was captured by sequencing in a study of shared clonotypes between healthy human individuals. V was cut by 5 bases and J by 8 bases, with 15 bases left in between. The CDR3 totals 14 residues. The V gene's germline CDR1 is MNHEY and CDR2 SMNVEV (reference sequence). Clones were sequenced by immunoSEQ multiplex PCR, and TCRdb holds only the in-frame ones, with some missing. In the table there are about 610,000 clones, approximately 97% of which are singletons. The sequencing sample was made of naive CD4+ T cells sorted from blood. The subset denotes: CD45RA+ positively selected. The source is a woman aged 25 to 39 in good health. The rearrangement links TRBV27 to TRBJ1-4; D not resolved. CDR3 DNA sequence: TGTGCCAGCAGTAACGGAGGGATTATCGAAAAACTGTTTTTT. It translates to CASSNGGIIEKLFF.